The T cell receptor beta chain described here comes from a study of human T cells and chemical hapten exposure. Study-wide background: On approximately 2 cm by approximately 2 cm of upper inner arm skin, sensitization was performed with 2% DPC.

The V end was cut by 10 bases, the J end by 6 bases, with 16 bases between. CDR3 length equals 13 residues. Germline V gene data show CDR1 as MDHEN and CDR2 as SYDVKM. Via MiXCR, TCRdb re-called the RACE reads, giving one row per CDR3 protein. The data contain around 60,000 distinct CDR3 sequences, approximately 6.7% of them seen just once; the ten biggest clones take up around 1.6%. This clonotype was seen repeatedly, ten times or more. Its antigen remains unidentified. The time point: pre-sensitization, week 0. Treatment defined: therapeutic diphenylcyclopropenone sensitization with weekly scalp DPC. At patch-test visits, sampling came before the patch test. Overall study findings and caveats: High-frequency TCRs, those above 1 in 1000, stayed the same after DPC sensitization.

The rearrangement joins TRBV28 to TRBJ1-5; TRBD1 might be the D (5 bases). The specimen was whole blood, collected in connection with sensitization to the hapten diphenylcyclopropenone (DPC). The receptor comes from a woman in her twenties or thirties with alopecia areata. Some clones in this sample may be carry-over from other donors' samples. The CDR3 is CATTQGPVQPQHF. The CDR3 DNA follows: TGTGCCACCACCCAGGGCCCTGTTCAGCCCCAGCATTTT.